The 11 T cell receptor beta chains given below trace back to one sample, sequenced in a study of T cells in Graves' hyperthyroidism and ophthalmopathy. There were TCR beta CDR3 regions amplified from RNA transcripts. HTBI primers were the set used in a first-round RT-PCR of the TCR CDR3. One entry per CDR3 protein, called by TCRdb with MiXCR from the multiplex PCR reads. The sample has about half a million distinct CDR3 sequences; 15% to 20% are singletons. Sample: blood. The receptors shown here come from a woman aged 30 to 39 with Graves' ophthalmopathy.

This clonotype was counted between two and nine times. The chain recombines TRBV30 with TRBJ2-3; D unclear. Trimming took off 0 bases at V and 6 bases at J, with 10 bases between the two ends. Looked up from germline, CDR1 is GTSNPN and CDR2 is SVGIG (reference sequence). CDR3 length: 13 amino acids. CDR3 nucleotide sequence: TGTGCCTGGAGTGTAGCCTGGGCCGATACGCAGTATTTT. Translated, it gives CAWSVAWADTQYF.

This clonotype was observed at least ten times. The rearrangement links TRBV12-3 or TRBV12-4 to TRBJ2-7; a possible D gene is TRBD2 (5 bases). Trimming removed 5 bases at V and 5 bases at J, with 10 bases between. The CDR3 sequence is 12 residues long. CDR3 protein: CASSSGWNEQYF. The CDR3 region has the DNA TGTGCCAGCAGTAGCGGTTGGAACGAGCAGTACTTC.

This clonotype was counted many times. This sequence joins TRBV15 and TRBJ1-1; no firm D call. The CDR3 totals 15 residues. Germline V gene lookup returns CDR1 LNHNV and CDR2 YYDKDF (reference sequence). V was cut by 0 bases and J by 1 base, with 9 bases left in between. CDR3 region: CATSRDRAGNTEAFF. In nucleotides, the CDR3 is TGTGCCACCAGCAGAGACCGAGCAGGGAACACTGAAGCTTTCTTT.

This clonotype showed up many times. V is TRBV7-9 and J is TRBJ1-4; TRBD1 might be the D (5 bases). V gave up 5 bases and J gave up 8 bases, with 15 bases separating them. The germline V gene has CDR1 SEHNR and CDR2 FQNEAQ (reference sequence). This CDR3 spans 14 amino acids. CDR3 in DNA: TGTGCCAGCAGCCCCGGGACGGGGCGGGAAAAACTGTTTTTT. This sequence encodes CASSPGTGREKLFF.

This clonotype was seen ten or more times. CDR3 protein: CASTQQGFGYTF. CDR3 nucleotides: TGTGCCAGCACGCAACAGGGGTTTGGCTACACCTTC. The chain carries TRBV28 and TRBJ1-2; 7 positions match TRBD1. V shed 7 bases and J 7 bases; nucleotides not matched to a gene: 6. Germline CDR1 and CDR2: MDHEN and SYDVKM. The CDR3 is 12 residues long.

This clonotype has a count of ten or more. The V call is TRBV7-8, the J call TRBJ2-7, with 8 positions matching TRBD1. The ends lost 4 bases at V and 4 bases at J; junction bases unmatched: 9. Germline loops: CDR1 SGHVS, CDR2 FQNEAQ. The CDR3 covers 15 residues. CDR3 DNA: TGTGCCAGCAGCTCAAGACAGGGGCAAAAATACGAGCAGTACTTC. Protein: CASSSRQGQKYEQYF.

As to this clonotype: This clone may be a read error of a much larger clone one base away. The chain combines TRBV2 with TRBJ2-5; either TRBD1 or TRBD2 may supply D (6 bases each). Germline CDR1 SNHLY, CDR2 FYNNEI. CDR3 length: 15 amino acids. CDR3 sequence: CASRETSGGQETQCF. CDR3 coding DNA: TGTGCCAGCAGGGAGACTAGTGGGGGCCAAGAGACCCAGTGCTTC.

This clonotype was picked up many times. J is TRBJ2-1 and V is TRBV12-3 or TRBV12-4; 9 positions agree with TRBD2. This CDR3 has 15 residues. V trimming: 2 bases; J trimming: 7 bases; junction bases outside the gene matches: 6. The CDR3 DNA is TGTGCCAGCAGTTTATTTAGCGGGAGTCAAAATGAGCAGTTCTTC. It is translated as CASSLFSGSQNEQFF.

Written as DNA, the CDR3 is TGTGCCAGCAGGCCTAGAGGGGGGTCGGTCCCCGGGGAGCTGTTTTTT. Its translation: CASRPRGGSVPGELFF. The V and J genes are TRBV6-1 and TRBJ2-2, with D perhaps being TRBD1 or TRBD2 (6 bases each). Germline assignment: CDR1 MNHNS and CDR2 SASEGT. V was clipped by 6 bases and J by 6 bases, with 20 bases between them. There are 16 residues in the CDR3.

This sequence joins TRBV6-1 and TRBJ1-6; 9 bases align to TRBD1. CDR1 and CDR2 from the germline V gene are MNHNS and SASEGT. This CDR3 has 15 residues. V shed 6 bases and J 8 bases; nucleotides not matched to a gene: 8. CDR3 in amino acids: CASRRTGGVYSPLHF. The DNA for the CDR3 is TGTGCCAGCAGACGAACAGGGGGCGTATATTCACCCCTCCACTTT.

This clonotype was seen many times. The chain recombines TRBV28 with TRBJ1-1; D might be TRBD1 (5 bases). Trimming left V 2 bases short and J 0 bases short, with 13 bases between. The CDR3 spans 16 residues. CDR1 is MDHEN and CDR2 is SYDVKM in the germline V gene. The CDR3 DNA follows: TGTGCCAGCAGTTTAACGACCTCGGGGGTGAACACTGAAGCTTTCTTT. Amino acids: CASSLTTSGVNTEAFF.